This T cell receptor (beta chain) was found in a study of response to subunit inactivated influenza vaccine. Study-wide results and caveats: The authors proposed limited new T cell recruitment per seasonal influenza vaccination.

A few counts support this clonotype. Its antigen is unknown. From germline, CDR1 is MNHEY and CDR2 SMNVEV (reference sequence). The CDR3 contains 17 residues. Trimming shortened V by 2 bases and J by 3 bases, and 18 bases separated the two germline ends. TCRdb independently ran MiXCR on the RT-PCR reads; one entry per CDR3 protein. This table holds 400,000 to 650,000 distinct CDR3 sequences, 6% to 9% found once. The chain is built from TRBV27 and TRBJ2-3; possibly TRBD2 for D (5 bases). The material sequenced was PBMCs from blood, taken less than 30 months after vaccination. The TCR sequence derives from a man between 50 and 70 years old who received an inactivated influenza vaccine. The CDR3 sequence: CASSLVPAVGKTDTQYF. The CDR3 DNA reads TGTGCCAGCAGTTTAGTTCCAGCGGTGGGGAAAACAGATACGCAGTATTTT.